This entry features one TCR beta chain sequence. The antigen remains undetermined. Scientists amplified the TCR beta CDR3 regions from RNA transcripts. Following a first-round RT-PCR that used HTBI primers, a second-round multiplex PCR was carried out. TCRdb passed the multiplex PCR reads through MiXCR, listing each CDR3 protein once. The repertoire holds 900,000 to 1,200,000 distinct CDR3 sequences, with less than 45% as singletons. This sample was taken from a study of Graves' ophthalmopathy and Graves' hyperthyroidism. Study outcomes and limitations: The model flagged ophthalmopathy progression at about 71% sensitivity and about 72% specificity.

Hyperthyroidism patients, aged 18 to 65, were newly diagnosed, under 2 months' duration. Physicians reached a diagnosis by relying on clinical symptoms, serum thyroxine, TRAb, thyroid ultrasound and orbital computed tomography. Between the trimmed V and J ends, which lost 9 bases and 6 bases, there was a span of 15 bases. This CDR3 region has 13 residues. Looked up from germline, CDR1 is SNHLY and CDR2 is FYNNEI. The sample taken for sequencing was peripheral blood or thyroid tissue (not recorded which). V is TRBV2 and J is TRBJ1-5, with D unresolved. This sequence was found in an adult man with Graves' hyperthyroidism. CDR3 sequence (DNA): TGTGCCAGGAGGTTCGGGTCACCTCAGCCCCAGCATTTT. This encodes CARRFGSPQPQHF.